This T cell receptor (beta chain) appears in the sequencing data of a study of blood T cells in healthy people across ages. In the study overall: About one barcoded TCR beta cDNA was captured per two T cells.

There are 15 residues in the CDR3. The V gene lost 5 bases and the J gene lost 7 bases, with 18 bases spanning the gap. A second PCR, run for about 6 to 12 cycles, used a sample-barcoded 5' primer plus a J-beta primer mix. Every cDNA was tagged by a template-switch adaptor with 12 random nucleotides. One entry per CDR3 protein, called by TCRdb with MiXCR from the 5' RACE reads. The sample yields around 700,000 distinct CDR3 sequences, 20% to 25% seen once. The same data also went into a second study, on T cells of mothers and their children. That source reports: Thymic selection molds TCR recombination output in much the same way for related pairs as for unrelated pairs. With unrelated pairs as the comparison, related mother-child pairs had a slightly higher overlap that was not significant.

This clonotype was sampled from a boy younger than 18 in good health. The chain links TRBV12-3 or TRBV12-4 to TRBJ2-1; the D is unclear. The sequencing input was blood. For the CDR3, the DNA is TGTGCCAGCAGTCCCCTGGGCGGACGTTGGAATGAGCAGTTCTTC. It specifies CASSPLGGRWNEQFF.